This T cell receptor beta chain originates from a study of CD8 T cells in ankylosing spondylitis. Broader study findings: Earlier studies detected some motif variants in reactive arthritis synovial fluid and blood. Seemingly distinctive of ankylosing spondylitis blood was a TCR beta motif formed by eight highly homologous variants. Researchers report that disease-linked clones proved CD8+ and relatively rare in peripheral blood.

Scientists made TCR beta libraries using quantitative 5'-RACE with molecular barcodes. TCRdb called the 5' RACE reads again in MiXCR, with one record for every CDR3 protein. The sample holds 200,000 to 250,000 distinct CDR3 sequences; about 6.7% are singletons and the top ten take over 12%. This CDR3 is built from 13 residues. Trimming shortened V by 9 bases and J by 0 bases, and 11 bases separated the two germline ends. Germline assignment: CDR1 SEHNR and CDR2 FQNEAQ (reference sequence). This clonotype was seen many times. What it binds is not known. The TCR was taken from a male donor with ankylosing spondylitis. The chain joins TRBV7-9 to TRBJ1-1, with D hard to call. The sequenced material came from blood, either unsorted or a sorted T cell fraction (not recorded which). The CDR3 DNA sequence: TGTGCCAGTCTTCAACTGTTGAACACTGAAGCTTTCTTT. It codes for CASLQLLNTEAFF. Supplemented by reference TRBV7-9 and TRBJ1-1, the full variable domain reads DTGVSQNPRHKITKRGQNVTFRCDPISEHNRLYWYRQTLGQGPEFLTYFQNEAQLEKSRLLSDRFSAERPKGSFSTLEIQRTEQGDSAMYLCASLQLLNTEAFFGQGTRLTVV.